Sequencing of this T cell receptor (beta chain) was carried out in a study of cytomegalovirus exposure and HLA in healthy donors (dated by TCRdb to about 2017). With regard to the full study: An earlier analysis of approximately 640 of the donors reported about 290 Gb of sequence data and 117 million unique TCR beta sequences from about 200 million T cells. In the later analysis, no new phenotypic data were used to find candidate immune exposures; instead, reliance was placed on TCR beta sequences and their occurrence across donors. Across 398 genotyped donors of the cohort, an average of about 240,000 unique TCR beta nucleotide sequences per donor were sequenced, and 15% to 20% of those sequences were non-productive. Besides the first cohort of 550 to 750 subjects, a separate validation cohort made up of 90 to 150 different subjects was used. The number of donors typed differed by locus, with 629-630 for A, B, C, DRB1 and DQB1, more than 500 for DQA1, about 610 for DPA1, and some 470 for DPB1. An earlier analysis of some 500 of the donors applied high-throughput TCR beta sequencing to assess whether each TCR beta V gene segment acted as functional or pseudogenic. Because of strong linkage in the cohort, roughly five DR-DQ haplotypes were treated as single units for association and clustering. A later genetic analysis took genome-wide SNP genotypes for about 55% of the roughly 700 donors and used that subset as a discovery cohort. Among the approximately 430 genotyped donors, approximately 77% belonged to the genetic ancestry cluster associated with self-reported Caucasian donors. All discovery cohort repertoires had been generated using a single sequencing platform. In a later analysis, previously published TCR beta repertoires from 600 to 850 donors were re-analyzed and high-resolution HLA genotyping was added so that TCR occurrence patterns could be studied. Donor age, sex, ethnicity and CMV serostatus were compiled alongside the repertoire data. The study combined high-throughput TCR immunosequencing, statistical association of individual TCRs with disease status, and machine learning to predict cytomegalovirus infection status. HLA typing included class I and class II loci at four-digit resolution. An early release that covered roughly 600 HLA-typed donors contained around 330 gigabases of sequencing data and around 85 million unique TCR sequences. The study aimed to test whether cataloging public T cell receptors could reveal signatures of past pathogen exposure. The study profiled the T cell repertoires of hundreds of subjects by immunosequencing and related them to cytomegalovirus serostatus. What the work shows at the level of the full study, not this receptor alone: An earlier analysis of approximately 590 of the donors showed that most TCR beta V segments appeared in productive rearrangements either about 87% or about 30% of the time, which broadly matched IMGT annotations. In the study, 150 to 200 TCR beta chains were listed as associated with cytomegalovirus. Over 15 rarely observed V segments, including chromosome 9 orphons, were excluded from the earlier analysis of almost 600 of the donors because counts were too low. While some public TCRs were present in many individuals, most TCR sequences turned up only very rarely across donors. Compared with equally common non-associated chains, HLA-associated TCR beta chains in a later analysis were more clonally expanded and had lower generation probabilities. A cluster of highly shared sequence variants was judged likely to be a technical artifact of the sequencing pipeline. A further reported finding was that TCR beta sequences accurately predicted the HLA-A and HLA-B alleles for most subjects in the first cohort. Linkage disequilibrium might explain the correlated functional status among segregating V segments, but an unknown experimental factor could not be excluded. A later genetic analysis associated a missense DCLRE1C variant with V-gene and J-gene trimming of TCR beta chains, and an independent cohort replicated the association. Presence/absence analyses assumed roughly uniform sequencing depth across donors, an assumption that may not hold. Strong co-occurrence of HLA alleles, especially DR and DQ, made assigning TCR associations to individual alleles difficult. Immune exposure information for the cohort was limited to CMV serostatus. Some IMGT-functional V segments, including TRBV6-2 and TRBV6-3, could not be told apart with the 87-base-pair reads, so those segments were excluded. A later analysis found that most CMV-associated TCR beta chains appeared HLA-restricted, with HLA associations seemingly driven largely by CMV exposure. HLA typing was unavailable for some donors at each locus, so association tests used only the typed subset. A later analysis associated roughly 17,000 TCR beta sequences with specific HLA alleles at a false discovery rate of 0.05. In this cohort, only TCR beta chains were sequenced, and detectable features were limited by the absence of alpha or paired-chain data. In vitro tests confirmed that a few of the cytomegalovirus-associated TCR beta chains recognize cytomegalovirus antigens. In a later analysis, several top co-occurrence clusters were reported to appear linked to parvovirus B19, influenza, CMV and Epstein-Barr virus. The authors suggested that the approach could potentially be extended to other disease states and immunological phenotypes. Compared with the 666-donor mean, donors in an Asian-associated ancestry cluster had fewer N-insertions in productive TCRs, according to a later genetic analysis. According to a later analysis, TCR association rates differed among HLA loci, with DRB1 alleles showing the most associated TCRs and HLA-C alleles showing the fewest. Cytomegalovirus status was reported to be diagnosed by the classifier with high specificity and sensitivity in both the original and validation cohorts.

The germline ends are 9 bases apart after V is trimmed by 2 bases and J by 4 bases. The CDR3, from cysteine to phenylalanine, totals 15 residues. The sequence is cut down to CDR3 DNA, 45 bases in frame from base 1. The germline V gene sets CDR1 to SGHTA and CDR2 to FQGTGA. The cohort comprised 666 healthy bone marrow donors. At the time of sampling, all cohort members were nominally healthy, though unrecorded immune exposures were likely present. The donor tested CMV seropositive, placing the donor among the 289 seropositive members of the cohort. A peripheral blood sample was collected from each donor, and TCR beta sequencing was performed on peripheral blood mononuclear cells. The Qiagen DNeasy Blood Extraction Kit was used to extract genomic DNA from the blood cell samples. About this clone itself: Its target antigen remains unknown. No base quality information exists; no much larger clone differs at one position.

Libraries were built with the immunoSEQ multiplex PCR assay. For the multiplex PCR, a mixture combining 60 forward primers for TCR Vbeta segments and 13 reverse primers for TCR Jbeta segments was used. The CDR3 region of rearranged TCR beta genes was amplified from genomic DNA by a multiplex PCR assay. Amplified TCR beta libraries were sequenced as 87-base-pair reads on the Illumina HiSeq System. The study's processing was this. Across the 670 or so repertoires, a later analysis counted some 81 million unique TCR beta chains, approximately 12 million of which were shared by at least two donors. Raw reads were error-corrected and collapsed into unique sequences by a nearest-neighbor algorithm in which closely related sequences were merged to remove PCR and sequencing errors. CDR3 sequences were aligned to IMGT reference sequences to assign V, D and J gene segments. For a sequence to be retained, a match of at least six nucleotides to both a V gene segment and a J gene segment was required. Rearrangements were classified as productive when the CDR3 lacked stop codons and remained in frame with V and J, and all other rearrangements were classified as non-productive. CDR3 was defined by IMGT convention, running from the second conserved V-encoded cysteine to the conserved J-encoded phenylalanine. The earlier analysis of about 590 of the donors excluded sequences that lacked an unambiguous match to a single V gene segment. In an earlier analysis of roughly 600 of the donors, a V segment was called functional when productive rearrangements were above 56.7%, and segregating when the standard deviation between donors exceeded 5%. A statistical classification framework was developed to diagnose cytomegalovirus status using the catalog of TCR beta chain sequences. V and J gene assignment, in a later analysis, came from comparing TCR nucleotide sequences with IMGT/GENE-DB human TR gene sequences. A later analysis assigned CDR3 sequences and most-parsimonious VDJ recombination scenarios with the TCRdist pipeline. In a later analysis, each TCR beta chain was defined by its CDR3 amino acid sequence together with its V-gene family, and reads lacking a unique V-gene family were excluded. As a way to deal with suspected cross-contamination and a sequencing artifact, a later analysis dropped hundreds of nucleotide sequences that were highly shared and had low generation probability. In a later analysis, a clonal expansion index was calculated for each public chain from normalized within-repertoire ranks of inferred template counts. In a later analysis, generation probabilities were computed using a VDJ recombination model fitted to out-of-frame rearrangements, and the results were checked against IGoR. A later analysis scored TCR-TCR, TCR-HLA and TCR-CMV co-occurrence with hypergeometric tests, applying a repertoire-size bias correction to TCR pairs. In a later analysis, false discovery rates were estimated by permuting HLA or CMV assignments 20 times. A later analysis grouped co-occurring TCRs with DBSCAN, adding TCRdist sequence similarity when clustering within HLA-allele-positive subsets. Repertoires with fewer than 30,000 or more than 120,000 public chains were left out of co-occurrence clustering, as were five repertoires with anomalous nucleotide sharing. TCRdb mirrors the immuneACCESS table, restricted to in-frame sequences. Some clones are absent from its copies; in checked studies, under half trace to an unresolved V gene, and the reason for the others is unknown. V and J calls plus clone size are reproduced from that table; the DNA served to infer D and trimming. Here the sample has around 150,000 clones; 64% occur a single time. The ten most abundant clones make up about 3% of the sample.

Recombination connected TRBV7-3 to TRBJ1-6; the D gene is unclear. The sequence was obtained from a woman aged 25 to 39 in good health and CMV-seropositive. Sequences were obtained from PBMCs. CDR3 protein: CASSLLGGYNSPLHF. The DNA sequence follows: TGTGCCAGCAGCTTACTGGGAGGGTATAATTCACCCCTCCACTTT.